This record looks at one TCR beta chain sequence and its context. Profiling relied on immunoSEQ multiplex PCR, and the TCRdb table lists in-frame clones only, not all of them. The data contain tens of thousands of clones, approximately 78% of them seen just once; the ten biggest clones take up more than 1%. The data stem from a study of blood T cell repertoires in COVID-19. About the research overall: Sources were T cells, B-cell-depleted T cells, or PBMCs; the material itself was cDNA or gDNA.

The sequenced sample consisted of peripheral blood. The clonotype was recovered from a woman aged 80 or older with acute or convalescent COVID-19.

The CDR3 sequence is CASRIRDRDIEFF. In nucleotides, the CDR3 is TGTGCCAGCAGGATCCGGGACAGGGACATCGAGTTCTTC. The rearrangement links TRBV25-1 to TRBJ2-1, with TRBD1 identical over 9 bases. CDR1 and CDR2 from the germline V gene are MGHDK and SYGVNS. CDR3 length: 13 residues. The V gene end was trimmed by 6 bases and the J gene end by 14 bases; junction bases not matched to a gene: 11.